These 13 T cell receptor beta chains originate from one sample sequenced in a study of blood T cells in healthy people across ages. A sample-barcoded 5' primer and a J-beta primer mix were used in a second PCR of roughly 7 to 12 cycles. Each CDR3 protein gets one entry after TCRdb re-called the 5' RACE reads with MiXCR. The sample lists hundreds of thousands of distinct CDR3 sequences; less than 25% were seen once. Another study also made use of these data, one on T cells of mothers and their children.

Material for sequencing was blood. All receptors derive from a boy aged 5 to 17 in good health.

The gene calls are TRBV6-1 and TRBJ2-5; unclear D gene. The DNA matches TRBJ2-1 better at its end, which makes the J call doubtful. The CDR3 consists of 15 residues. Germline lookup yields CDR1 MNHNS and CDR2 SASEGT. The CDR3, as DNA: TGTGCCAGCAGCCCGGAACACGGAATCCCTGGGGAGCAGTTCTTC. Encoded protein: CASSPEHGIPGEQFF.

J is TRBJ2-3 and V is TRBV4-3; 10 bases map to TRBD2. CDR1 and CDR2 from the germline V gene are LGHNA and YSLEER. The CDR3 runs to 15 residues. V lost 0 bases, J lost 10 bases, and 7 bases stayed unmatched. Written as DNA, the CDR3 is TGCGCCAGCAGCCAAGAGAGCGGGGGGGCTGTACCGCAGTATTTT. Protein product: CASSQESGGAVPQYF.

This clonotype has more than one count but fewer than ten. The rearrangement joins TRBV29-1 to TRBJ2-1; 13 bases match TRBD2. The J call may not be correct, given that the DNA end is closer to TRBJ2-7. The CDR3 is 13 residues long. Per the germline V gene, CDR1 is SQVTM and CDR2 is ANQGSEA. In nucleotides, the CDR3 is TGCAGCGTTGCCGGACTAGCGGGAGTCGAGCAGTACTTC. Protein: CSVAGLAGVEQYF.

This clonotype was seen a handful of times. V and J are TRBV9 and TRBJ2-2; D perhaps matches TRBD1 (6 bases). The germline V gene encodes CDR1 SGDLS and CDR2 YYNGEE. This CDR3 has 15 residues. V lost 3 bases and J 0 bases, leaving 9 bases between the germline ends. CDR3 amino acids: CASSAGTPNTGELFF. The CDR3 DNA is TGTGCCAGCAGCGCTGGGACACCGAACACCGGGGAGCTGTTTTTT.

The chain links TRBV20-1 to TRBJ2-2; D gene ambiguous. The CDR3 loop spans 15 amino acids. Germline CDR1 reads DFQATT; CDR2 reads SNEGSKA (reference sequence). V was clipped by 1 base and J by 2 bases, with 11 bases between them. The CDR3 sequence is CSARVGNLNTGELFF. CDR3 nucleotides: TGCAGTGCTAGAGTGGGAAACCTAAACACCGGGGAGCTGTTTTTT.

The chain couples TRBV5-1 to TRBJ2-7; unclear D gene. Germline values: CDR1 SGHRS, CDR2 YFSETQ. The CDR3 spans 15 residues. V gave up 4 bases and J gave up 0 bases, with 14 bases separating them. This CDR3 is CASSALPGSSYEQYF. The CDR3 DNA sequence: TGCGCCAGCAGCGCGCTCCCGGGTAGCTCCTACGAGCAGTACTTC.

This chain links TRBV9 with TRBJ2-3; D perhaps matches TRBD1 (5 bases). CDR3 length: 15 amino acids. Trimming removed 4 bases at V and 1 base at J, with 13 bases between. The germline V gene encodes CDR1 SGDLS and CDR2 YYNGEE. The CDR3, as DNA: TGTGCCAGCAGCCCCGACAGTTTAGGCACAGATACGCAGTATTTT. Its translation is CASSPDSLGTDTQYF.

This sequence joins TRBV10-3 and TRBJ1-5, with 11 bases matching TRBD1. The CDR3 consists of 15 residues. V lost 11 bases to trimming and J lost 1 base; unmatched junction nucleotides: 7. Germline lookup yields CDR1 ENHRY and CDR2 SYGVKD. In DNA, the CDR3 is TGTGCCCCTATGGACAGGGGGCTGAGCAATCAGCCCCAGCATTTT. Translation: CAPMDRGLSNQPQHF.

This clonotype was picked up a small number of times. V is TRBV28 and J is TRBJ2-1; tentative D call: TRBD2 (6 bases). The V end lost 6 bases, the J end lost 8 bases, and 23 bases lay between the germline ends. From germline, CDR1 is MDHEN and CDR2 SYDVKM. The CDR3 totals 16 residues. CDR3 DNA sequence: TGTGCCAGCAGCCTTCGGGGGAGTGAGGGTGAGGATGAGCAGTTCTTC. Encoded protein: CASSLRGSEGEDEQFF.

The genes are TRBV27 and TRBJ2-1; D is perhaps TRBD2 (5 bases). V dropped 1 base and J dropped 7 bases, with 14 bases sitting between them. The CDR3 consists of 15 residues. From germline, CDR1 is MNHEY and CDR2 SMNVEV (reference sequence). The CDR3 sequence is CASSLWAGGGNEQFF. The DNA of the CDR3 is TGTGCCAGCAGTTTATGGGCAGGAGGAGGAAATGAGCAGTTCTTC.

This clonotype was counted many times. The rearrangement uses TRBV2 and TRBJ2-5; D not certain. Germline-derived CDR1 and CDR2 are SNHLY and FYNNEI. CDR3 length: 13 amino acids. The V end lost 6 bases, the J end lost 3 bases, and 11 bases lay between the germline ends. CDR3 region: CASSPSGEETQYF. The DNA of the CDR3 is TGTGCCAGCAGCCCGAGTGGGGAAGAGACCCAGTACTTC.

The J gene is TRBJ2-3, the V gene TRBV5-6; D gene ambiguous. Trimming left V 2 bases short and J 4 bases short, with 8 bases between. The CDR3 length is 13 residues. In germline, CDR1 is SGHDT, CDR2 YYEEEE. In DNA, the CDR3 is TGTGCCAGCAGCTTCGTGGGCGCAGATACGCAGTATTTT. It is translated as CASSFVGADTQYF.

The chain carries TRBV20-1 and TRBJ2-5; 7 bases align to TRBD1. Germline V gene sequence: CDR1 DFQATT, CDR2 SNEGSKA (reference sequence). CDR3 length equals 13 residues. V was pared by 4 bases and J by 4 bases, with 6 bases of the junction left unmatched. CDR3 residues: CSAKEDRAETQYF. Here the CDR3 DNA reads TGCAGTGCTAAAGAAGACAGGGCAGAGACCCAGTACTTC.